The table lists the clone carrying this TCR beta chain with a few counts. Its antigen is not known. The CDR3 consists of 13 residues. Germline lookup yields CDR1 LNHDA and CDR2 SQIVND (reference sequence). This specimen comes from a study of cytomegalovirus exposure and HLA in healthy donors. Study results and caveats: Based on reports, TCR beta sequences accurately predicted HLA-A and HLA-B alleles for most subjects. Judged likely to be a sequencing artifact was a cluster of highly shared sequence variants. In a later analysis, most CMV-associated TCR beta chains appeared HLA-restricted. Later work associated fewer than 20,000 TCR beta sequences with HLA alleles at 0.05 false discovery rate.

In the PCR, 60 Vbeta and 13 Jbeta primers were used. Libraries were prepared by immunoSEQ multiplex PCR; TCRdb keeps only in-frame clonotypes and omits some of them. The profile shows 150,000 to 200,000 clones, around 79% of them singletons. V is TRBV19 and J is TRBJ1-1; D might be TRBD1 (5 bases). Sequencing input: PBMCs. The TCR sequence derives from a woman younger than 45 in good health and CMV-seropositive. CDR3 in amino acids: CAAGAIKGTEAFF. CDR3 in DNA: TGTGCTGCTGGGGCTATCAAGGGAACTGAAGCTTTCTTT.